The next 8 T cell receptor beta chains were all read from a single sample in a study of T cells in Graves' hyperthyroidism and ophthalmopathy. Amplification of TCR beta CDR3 regions used RNA as the template. The HTBI primer set drove a first-round RT-PCR of the TCR CDR3. TCRdb re-derived calls from the multiplex PCR reads in MiXCR, one entry per CDR3 protein. The sample lists some 770,000 distinct CDR3 sequences, 16% occurring once. Material: blood. Receptors were obtained from a man in his late teens or twenties with Graves' hyperthyroidism.

The chain carries TRBV11-1 and TRBJ1-1, with 11 bases matching TRBD1. From germline, CDR1 is SGHAT and CDR2 FQDESV (reference sequence). Trimming cost V 5 bases and J 4 bases; bases outside gene matches: 6. The CDR3 totals 15 residues. CDR3 sequence: CASSKGQGGITEAFF. DNA for the CDR3: TGTGCCAGCAGCAAGGGACAGGGGGGGATCACTGAAGCTTTCTTT.

This clonotype came up a few times. The gene calls are TRBV7-2 and TRBJ1-3; 10 nucleotides match TRBD1. CDR1 and CDR2 from the germline V gene are SGHTA and FQGNSA. The V and J ends lost 3 bases and 9 bases, in that order; junction bases with no gene match: 8. CDR3 length: 15 residues. CDR3 nucleotides: TGTGCCAGCAGCTTGATGACAGGGGGCGAGGGCACCATATATTTT. It is translated as CASSLMTGGEGTIYF.

The V and J genes are TRBV24-1 and TRBJ1-1, with 7 bases identical to TRBD1. Germline lookup yields CDR1 KGHDR and CDR2 SFDVKD. CDR3 length: 13 amino acids. V shed 5 bases and J 8 bases; nucleotides not matched to a gene: 7. CDR3 coding DNA: TGTGCCACCAGTGGCCGACAGGGCTCGGAAGCTTTCTTT. It translates to CATSGRQGSEAFF.

This clonotype appeared many times. The chain has TRBV2 and TRBJ2-5; 14 bases agree with TRBD2. CDR1 is SNHLY, CDR2 FYNNEI, per germline. V shed 1 base, J shed 4 bases, and the junction held 5 bases outside the gene matches. This CDR3 spans 17 amino acids. The CDR3 loop reads CASSEVGLAGASETQYF. CDR3 sequence (DNA): TGTGCCAGCAGTGAAGTGGGACTAGCGGGAGCGTCAGAGACCCAGTACTTC.

The gene calls are TRBV11-2 and TRBJ2-1; TRBD2 agrees at 8 bases. The germline CDR1 and CDR2 sequences are SGHAT and FQNNGV. This CDR3 contains 15 residues. V shed 10 bases, J shed 4 bases, and the junction held 12 bases outside the gene matches. CDR3 DNA: TGTGCCACCCTGGAGGAGCTAGCGGGTTACAATGAGCAGTTCTTC. It is translated as CATLEELAGYNEQFF.

This clonotype has only a few counts. This chain connects TRBV20-1 to TRBJ1-4; unclear D gene. V lost 5 bases, J lost 6 bases, and 19 bases lay in between. The germline V gene has CDR1 DFQATT and CDR2 SNEGSKA (reference sequence). This CDR3 has 15 amino acids. Here the CDR3 DNA reads TGCAGTGCTGTAGATCACCGGACCCGGGATGAAAAACTGTTTTTT. Its protein product is CSAVDHRTRDEKLFF.

The rearrangement links TRBV6-1 to TRBJ2-1; D not certain. This CDR3 is 13 amino acids long. The V and J ends lost 6 bases and 2 bases respectively, with 8 bases between them. Germline values: CDR1 MNHNS, CDR2 SASEGT. The chain's CDR3 is CASSSITYNEQFF. In DNA, the CDR3 is TGTGCCAGCAGCTCCATTACCTACAATGAGCAGTTCTTC.

This clonotype has at least ten counts. The J gene is TRBJ1-1, the V gene TRBV6-2 or TRBV6-3; the match to TRBD1 covers 11 bases. The CDR3 is made up of 14 amino acids. CDR1 and CDR2 from the germline V gene are MNHEY and SVGEGT. V lost 5 bases and J lost 4; bases outside the gene matches: 3. CDR3 residues: CASSHGTGGTEAFF. In DNA form, the CDR3 reads TGTGCCAGCAGTCACGGGACAGGGGGCACTGAAGCTTTCTTT.